The 19 T cell receptor beta chains in this list originate from one sample, sequenced in a study of blood T cell repertoires in COVID-19. Some clones are missing from TCRdb's copy, which holds only in-frame ones; the method was immunoSEQ multiplex PCR. The repertoire consists of 150,000 to 200,000 clones, with over 75% occurring once and the leading ten covering about 7%. The sequenced material came from PBMCs or T cells enriched from blood (not recorded which). The receptor source for this set is a woman aged 50 to 60 who had recovered from COVID-19.

The gene calls are TRBV7-2 and TRBJ2-1; TRBD2 matches 7 bases. CDR3 length: 16 residues. CDR1 and CDR2 from the germline V gene are SGHTA and FQGNSA. Trimming removed 1 base from V and 4 bases from J; junction bases left unmatched: 7. CDR3 in DNA: TGTGCCAGCAGCTTAGTTGGCGGGAGTACGTACAATGAGCAGTTCTTC. It specifies CASSLVGGSTYNEQFF.

This clone appeared a single time. The chain links TRBV6-4 to TRBJ2-6, with 7 bases that match TRBD1. This CDR3 contains 17 residues. The ends lost 4 bases at V and 0 bases at J; junction bases unmatched: 6. CDR1 and CDR2 from the germline V gene are MRHNA and SNTAGT. CDR3 protein: CASSVGTAFSGANVLTF. The CDR3 nucleotides read TGTGCCAGCAGTGTCGGGACAGCCTTCTCTGGGGCCAACGTCCTGACTTTC.

This chain connects TRBV6-2 or TRBV6-3 to TRBJ2-3; D may be TRBD2 (6 bases). V was pared by 0 bases and J by 6 bases, with 16 bases between. Per germline, CDR1 MNHEY and CDR2 SVGEGT. The length of the CDR3 is 16 residues. The CDR3 DNA follows: TGTGCCAGCAGTTACTCGATGGGGAGAGGAGGGGATACGCAGTATTTT. Its protein is CASSYSMGRGGDTQYF.

This clone showed up just a few times. This sample also contains other DNA sequences that code for the same CDR3. The chain uses TRBV7-2 and TRBJ1-1; D not resolved. Trimming cost V 4 bases and J 1 base, with 7 bases left between them. Germline V gives CDR1 SGHTA, CDR2 FQGNSA. CDR3 length: 13 residues. The DNA of the CDR3 is TGTGCCAGCAGCTCGACACGGAACACTGAAGCTTTCTTT. Translating it yields CASSSTRNTEAFF.

The V and J genes are TRBV19 and TRBJ2-7, with TRBD1 matching 8 bases. Trimming took 5 bases from V and 2 from J; bases not matched to a gene: 8. The CDR3 covers 15 residues. Per the germline V gene, CDR1 is LNHDA and CDR2 is SQIVND (reference sequence). The CDR3: CASSDPGQAPYEQYF. CDR3 in DNA: TGTGCCAGTAGTGATCCGGGACAGGCCCCCTACGAGCAGTACTTC.

This clone occurred once. V gene TRBV6-5 combines with J gene TRBJ2-7, with TRBD1 matching over 9 bases. The CDR3 is 13 amino acids. Germline V lookup: CDR1 MNHEY, CDR2 SVGAGI. The junction had 5 bases not matched to a gene; V was cut back by 8 bases and J by 3 bases. This CDR3 reads CASEDRGDYEQYF. Written as DNA, the CDR3 is TGTGCCAGCGAGGACAGGGGAGACTACGAGCAGTACTTC.

The chain recombines TRBV13 with TRBJ2-7; the match to TRBD1 covers 7 bases. V dropped 1 base and J dropped 1; count of bases not matched to a gene: 1. Germline V CDR1 and CDR2: PRHDT, FYEKMQ (reference sequence). The CDR3 has 14 amino acids. The DNA for the CDR3 is TGTGCCAGCAGCTTAGAGGGACAGTCCTACGAGCAGTACTTC. Its translation is CASSLEGQSYEQYF.

The chain employs TRBV19 and TRBJ1-5; D gene unclear. Germline lookup yields CDR1 LNHDA and CDR2 SQIVND (reference sequence). Between the trimmed V and J ends, which lost 3 bases and 3 bases, there was a span of 6 bases. This CDR3 region has 13 residues. This chain's CDR3 is CASSIGINQPQHF. CDR3 sequence (DNA): TGTGCCAGTAGTATCGGGATCAATCAGCCCCAGCATTTT.

CDR3 DNA: TGTGCCAGCAGCAATAGAGGGATTATGGGGGGATCCCTCCCAGATACGCAGTATTTT. Translating gives CASSNRGIMGGSLPDTQYF. The genes are TRBV7-3 and TRBJ2-3; a weak D match, TRBD2 (6 bases). V was shortened by 5 bases and J by 4 bases, with 28 bases between the two germline ends. The CDR3 loop spans 19 amino acids. Germline loops: CDR1 SGHTA, CDR2 FQGTGA.

The chain uses TRBV27 and TRBJ1-2; 8 nucleotides agree with TRBD1. Germline loops: CDR1 MNHEY, CDR2 SMNVEV (reference sequence). Unmatched junction bases numbered 9, after V lost 4 bases and J lost 2 bases. The CDR3 is 16 amino acids. The CDR3 nucleotides are TGTGCCAGCAGTTCCCAATCCCGACAGGGGAACTATGGCTACACCTTC. Translation gives CASSSQSRQGNYGYTF.

The V call is TRBV27, the J call TRBJ2-7; D is perhaps TRBD2 (5 bases). V was shortened by 8 bases and J by 3 bases, with 14 bases between the two germline ends. Germline lookup yields CDR1 MNHEY and CDR2 SMNVEV (reference sequence). This CDR3 is 13 amino acids long. The CDR3 nucleotides are TGTGCCAGCGGAGGACTCTCTGACTACGAGCAGTACTTC. The encoded protein is CASGGLSDYEQYF.

This rearrangement joins TRBV28 to TRBJ1-3; TRBD1 might be the D (6 bases). The CDR3 extends over 19 amino acids. Trimming shortened V by 3 bases and J by 3 bases, and 24 bases separated the two germline ends. Germline loops: CDR1 MDHEN, CDR2 SYDVKM. CDR3 sequence: CASSLHRTNPETGGNTIYF. The CDR3, as DNA: TGTGCCAGCAGTTTGCACAGAACTAACCCCGAGACAGGTGGAAACACCATATATTTT.

The chain combines TRBV3-1 (or the pseudogene TRBV3-2) with TRBJ2-2; a weak D match, TRBD1 (6 bases). The CDR3 runs to 15 residues. CDR1 is LGHDT and CDR2 is YNNKEL in the germline V gene (reference sequence). The ends were cut back, 0 bases at V and 7 bases at J, with 12 bases in the middle. Written as DNA, the CDR3 is TGTGCCAGCAGCCAAGATGTTCAGGGGCGCGGGGAGCTGTTTTTT. As protein: CASSQDVQGRGELFF.

The chain uses TRBV7-2 and TRBJ2-1; 14 nucleotides match TRBD2. V lost 8 bases, J lost 10 bases, and 7 bases stayed unmatched. The CDR3 runs 14 residues. CDR1 SGHTA and CDR2 FQGNSA come from the germline V gene. The CDR3 sequence: CASGGTSGRVEQFF. The DNA of the CDR3 is TGTGCCAGCGGCGGGACTAGCGGGAGAGTGGAGCAGTTCTTC.

The chain uses TRBV3-1 (or the pseudogene TRBV3-2) and TRBJ1-1; 8 bases fit TRBD1. Germline CDR1 LGHDT, CDR2 YNNKEL (reference sequence). This CDR3 spans 14 amino acids. Trimming at V came to 4 bases and at J to 8 bases, leaving 9 bases not matched to a gene. CDR3 region: CASSLGQGPPEAFF. CDR3 DNA sequence: TGTGCCAGCAGCCTCGGACAGGGACCACCCGAAGCTTTCTTT.

The chain carries TRBV19 and TRBJ1-5; perhaps TRBD1 as D (5 bases). The CDR3 is 15 residues long. Trimming stripped 8 bases from V and 4 bases from J, with 18 bases between. Germline assignment: CDR1 LNHDA and CDR2 SQIVND (reference sequence). The CDR3 DNA follows: TGTGCCAGTCGGACCGGGCAGGGTGGAAATCAGCCCCAGCATTTT. It codes for CASRTGQGGNQPQHF.

The rearrangement joins TRBV19 to TRBJ2-5; maybe TRBD1 (6 bases). Germline assignment: CDR1 LNHDA and CDR2 SQIVND (reference sequence). This CDR3 has 14 residues. Trimming removed 5 bases at V and 0 bases at J, with 10 bases between. The CDR3 region is CASSPWTDQETQYF. In DNA form, the CDR3 reads TGTGCCAGTAGTCCTTGGACAGACCAAGAGACCCAGTACTTC.

CDR3 region: CASSESGDFDEQYF. The CDR3 bases are TGCGCCAGCAGTGAGTCAGGGGACTTCGACGAGCAGTACTTC. This chain links TRBV10-2 with TRBJ2-7, with a weak D call TRBD2 (6 bases). Germline V gene sequence: CDR1 WSHSY, CDR2 SAAADI. This CDR3 is 14 amino acids long. V lost 0 bases, J lost 5 bases, and 11 bases lay in between.

This clone showed up just once. The chain has TRBV7-9 and TRBJ1-3; D unclear. The length of the CDR3 is 15 residues. Trimming removed 3 bases at V and 0 bases at J, with 9 bases between. Germline assignment: CDR1 SEHNR and CDR2 FQNEAQ (reference sequence). The CDR3 protein is CASSFPRSSGNTIYF. Written as DNA, the CDR3 is TGTGCCAGCAGCTTCCCGCGGAGCTCTGGAAACACCATATATTTT.